These T cell receptor beta chains were read from a single sample in a study of blood T cell repertoires in COVID-19. The protocol was immunoSEQ multiplex PCR, while the TCRdb copy is restricted to in-frame clones and leaves out a portion. The table includes about 100,000 clones, 80% detected once. The sample taken for sequencing was peripheral blood. The receptors were gathered from a woman in her 70s with acute or convalescent COVID-19. Each CDR3 is given with its conserved first and last residue. D genes are given only for firm matches. Clone size is shown for a subset of rows, as once, few, many or a class of expanded clone.

.	TRBV5-1	many	TRBJ2-1	CASSLDSYNEQFF	TGCGCCAGCAGCCTAGACTCCTACAATGAGCAGTTCTTC
TRBD2	TRBV3-1/TRBV3-2	.	TRBJ2-3	CASSQGLAGGFWADTQYF	TGTGCCAGCAGCCAAGGACTAGCGGGGGGGTTCTGGGCAGATACGCAGTATTTT
.	TRBV4-3	.	TRBJ1-5	CASSRDRHQPQHF	TGCGCCAGCAGCCGCGACAGGCACCAGCCCCAGCATTTT
.	TRBV4-1	once	TRBJ1-1	CASSQEVDSEAFF	TGCGCCAGCAGCCAAGAAGTCGACAGTGAAGCTTTCTTT
.	TRBV5-1	many	TRBJ1-1	CASSLEVGAEENTEAFF	TGCGCCAGCAGCTTGGAGGTGGGAGCCGAGGAGAACACTGAAGCTTTCTTT
TRBD1	TRBV4-3	.	TRBJ1-2	CASSQDKGQGDGYTF	TGCGCCAGCAGCCAAGACAAGGGACAGGGAGATGGCTACACCTTC
.	TRBV10-1	.	TRBJ2-1	CASLDKGSSYNEQFF	TGCGCCAGCCTGGACAAGGGTAGCTCCTACAATGAGCAGTTCTTC
TRBD1	TRBV6-6	once	TRBJ1-2	CASNFRDRDGYTF	TGTGCCAGCAATTTCCGGGACAGGGATGGCTACACCTTC
.	TRBV3-1/TRBV3-2	once	TRBJ2-4	CASSPLPGGIQYF	TGTGCCAGCAGCCCCCTGCCCGGGGGCATTCAGTACTTC
.	TRBV9	.	TRBJ1-3	CASSVDPQGRDTIYF	TGTGCCAGCAGCGTAGATCCGCAGGGAAGGGACACCATATATTTT
TRBD2	TRBV30	.	TRBJ2-1	CAWGLGGSSYNEQFF	TGTGCCTGGGGGCTCGGGGGGAGCTCCTACAATGAGCAGTTCTTC
.	TRBV19	once	TRBJ2-4	CASSIAGTKNIQYF	TGTGCCAGTAGTATAGCGGGGACCAAAAACATTCAGTACTTC
.	TRBV19	.	TRBJ1-2	CATKRDTEYYGYTF	TGTGCCACCAAAAGGGACACTGAGTACTATGGCTACACCTTC
.	TRBV15	.	TRBJ2-2	CATSRDIRRAGELFF	TGTGCCACCAGCAGAGATATTAGGAGGGCCGGGGAGCTGTTTTTT
.	TRBV15	.	TRBJ2-3	CATSRDLSGEGGDTQYF	TGTGCCACCAGCAGAGATCTGAGCGGGGAGGGGGGAGATACGCAGTATTTT
.	TRBV5-1	.	TRBJ2-3	CASSFLSRDIDTQYF	TGCGCCAGCAGCTTCCTCTCGCGGGATATAGATACGCAGTATTTT
.	TRBV3-1/TRBV3-2	.	TRBJ2-3	CASSQDFRADTQYF	TGTGCCAGCAGCCAAGATTTTAGAGCAGATACGCAGTATTTT
.	TRBV5-5	.	TRBJ1-1	CASSLGFPSATEAFF	TGTGCCAGCAGCTTGGGTTTCCCCAGTGCCACTGAAGCTTTCTTT
TRBD1	TRBV30	.	TRBJ1-2	CAWDRGVSGGYTF	TGTGCCTGGGACAGGGGAGTTTCGGGTGGCTACACCTTC
.	TRBV7-6	.	TRBJ2-5	CASSLDREGQYF	TGTGCCAGCAGCTTAGACAGGGAGGGCCAGTACTTC
TRBD2	TRBV6-4	.	TRBJ2-1	CASSRGLAGGLNEQFF	TGTGCCAGCAGTCGAGGACTAGCGGGGGGGCTCAATGAGCAGTTCTTC
.	TRBV19	few	TRBJ1-2	CASTTWRGYTF	TGTGCCAGTACCACTTGGAGGGGCTACACCTTC
.	TRBV7-8	.	TRBJ1-4	CASSPRTAFEKLFF	TGTGCCAGCAGCCCGCGGACAGCTTTTGAAAAACTGTTTTTT
TRBD1	TRBV24-1	.	TRBJ1-2	CATSDPGTARSYGYTF	TGTGCCACCAGTGACCCAGGGACAGCTCGATCCTATGGCTACACCTTC
.	TRBV18	.	TRBJ1-1	CASSREGNMNTEAFF	TGTGCCAGCTCACGGGAGGGCAACATGAACACTGAAGCTTTCTTT
.	TRBV2	.	TRBJ2-5	CASSERARETQYF	TGTGCCAGCAGTGAAAGAGCCCGGGAGACCCAGTACTTC
TRBD2	TRBV2	.	TRBJ2-2	CASKGLAGNTGELFF	TGTGCCAGCAAGGGACTAGCGGGGAACACCGGGGAGCTGTTTTTT
.	TRBV5-1	.	TRBJ2-1	CASSLQGHEQFF	TGCGCCAGCAGCCTACAGGGCCATGAGCAGTTCTTC
.	TRBV6-6	.	TRBJ1-1	CASIPPDRQNTEAFF	TGTGCCAGCATCCCACCCGACAGGCAAAACACTGAAGCTTTCTTT
TRBD2	TRBV7-2	.	TRBJ2-2	CASSFSGGNTGELFF	TGTGCCAGCAGCTTCAGCGGGGGGAACACCGGGGAGCTGTTTTTT
TRBD1	TRBV7-9	.	TRBJ1-4	CASSPTLGQGPEKLFF	TGTGCCAGCAGCCCAACGTTAGGACAGGGGCCCGAAAAACTGTTTTTT
.	TRBV6-6	few	TRBJ1-2	CASSDRYGYTF	TGTGCCAGCAGCGACAGATATGGCTACACCTTC
.	TRBV30	.	TRBJ2-2	CAYPGVTNGELFF	TGTGCCTACCCGGGGGTAACGAACGGGGAGCTGTTTTTT
.	TRBV29-1	.	TRBJ1-1	CSVHGNTEAFF	TGCAGCGTTCACGGGAACACTGAAGCTTTCTTT
.	TRBV7-6	.	TRBJ1-4	CASSPRQGNEKLFF	TGTGCCAGCAGCCCTCGCCAGGGGAATGAAAAACTGTTTTTT
TRBD2	TRBV6-5	.	TRBJ2-5	CASSSGTSVGTQYF	TGTGCCAGCAGTTCCGGGACTAGCGTTGGGACCCAGTACTTC
.	TRBV5-1	.	TRBJ2-1	CASSLGRVDYNEQFF	TGCGCCAGCAGCTTGGGACGGGTGGACTACAATGAGCAGTTCTTC
TRBD2	TRBV5-1	.	TRBJ2-1	CASSLVAGGFNEQFF	TGCGCCAGCAGCTTGGTAGCGGGGGGCTTCAATGAGCAGTTCTTC
.	TRBV30	.	TRBJ1-6	CAWSLGGQGNSPLHF	TGTGCCTGGAGTCTTGGGGGCCAAGGCAATTCACCCCTCCACTTT
.	TRBV6-1	.	TRBJ1-1	CAARWGLNTEAFF	TGTGCCGCTCGCTGGGGCCTGAACACTGAAGCTTTCTTT
.	TRBV4-1	.	TRBJ1-1	CASSPIGGRAFF	TGCGCCAGCAGCCCGATCGGGGGGAGGGCTTTCTTT
TRBD1	TRBV13	.	TRBJ1-1	CASSFKDRGTKAFF	TGTGCCAGCAGCTTTAAGGACAGGGGCACAAAAGCTTTCTTT
TRBD1	TRBV6-5	.	TRBJ2-7	CASRHGDRGSEQYF	TGTGCCAGCAGACATGGGGACAGGGGGAGCGAGCAGTACTTC
TRBD1	TRBV18	.	TRBJ1-2	CASSPPGQGNYGYTF	TGTGCCAGCTCCCCCCCGGGACAGGGGAACTATGGCTACACCTTC
.	TRBV7-3	.	TRBJ1-2	CASSLGRGDYYTF	TGTGCCAGCAGCTTAGGCCGGGGTGATTACTACACCTTC
.	TRBV4-1	.	TRBJ1-2	CASSQGGGDYGYTF	TGCGCCAGCAGCCAAGGAGGGGGAGACTATGGCTACACCTTC
.	TRBV6-5	once	TRBJ1-2	CASSYVWGDYGYTF	TGTGCCAGCAGTTACGTATGGGGGGACTATGGCTACACCTTC
TRBD1	TRBV7-8	.	TRBJ1-1	CASSSRTGGVAFF	TGTGCCAGCAGCTCGCGGACAGGGGGCGTAGCTTTCTTT
.	TRBV12-3/TRBV12-4	few	TRBJ1-4	CASSFAGFEKLFF	TGTGCCAGCAGTTTTGCAGGGTTTGAAAAACTGTTTTTT
.	TRBV5-5	.	TRBJ1-5	CASSFGATNQPQHF	TGTGCCAGCAGCTTTGGGGCCACTAATCAGCCCCAGCATTTT
.	TRBV4-1	.	TRBJ1-1	CASSQDLVSRGAFF	TGCGCCAGCAGCCAAGATCTGGTCTCCCGAGGAGCTTTCTTT
.	TRBV5-1	.	TRBJ1-2	CASSLQGNYGYTF	TGCGCCAGCAGCTTGCAGGGGAACTATGGCTACACCTTC
TRBD2	TRBV6-6	.	TRBJ2-5	CASYWASGVYQETQYF	TGTGCCAGCTACTGGGCTAGCGGGGTTTACCAAGAGACCCAGTACTTC